One and the same sample provided the 7 T cell receptor beta chains below, sequenced in a study of CD8+ T cells in alopecia areata. Investigators isolated RNA and reverse transcribed it into cDNA to act as the sequencing template. TCRdb's copy holds only in-frame clones and misses some; the assay was immunoSEQ multiplex PCR. The record shows roughly 120,000 clones for this sample, with no singletons present. Specimen: lesional skin. These receptors were collected from a C3H/HeJ mouse with alopecia areata. MHC haplotype of the strain: H2-k.

With regard to this clone: Any gene name here is a mouse gene name. Read coverage stops 4 residues before the CDR3 terminus; the germline J gene supplies the remainder. This chain uses TRBV17 with TRBJ2-3, with 9 bases matching TRBD2. The J segment lost 0 bases and the V segment lost 0 bases, leaving 4 bases of the junction unmatched. The CDR3 runs 17 residues. Germline values: CDR1 MNHDT, CDR2 YYDKIL. CDR3: CASSRDSWGGSAETLYF. CDR3 DNA (partial): TGTGCTAGCAGTAGAGATTCCTGGGGGGGTAGTGCAGAA.

This clone was observed a handful of times. Gene names are the mouse ones. The read terminates 4 residues before the CDR3 end, so the remaining end is supplied by the germline J gene. The gene calls are TRBV1 and TRBJ2-1; 13 bases are shared with TRBD2. This CDR3 is 16 amino acids long. V trimming: 4 bases; J trimming: 6 bases; junction bases outside the gene matches: 6. Germline-derived CDR1 and CDR2 are NSQYPW and LRSPGD (reference sequence). CDR3 loop: CTCSGGLGGDRAEQFF. The CDR3 DNA, read in part, is TGCACCTGCAGTGGGGGACTGGGGGGGGATCGTGCT.

This clone was detected many times. Here the gene names and germline are mouse. The read ends 4 residues before the CDR3 terminus; that terminus is restored from the germline J gene. The chain joins TRBV13-3 to TRBJ1-4, with no clear D. Germline V gene lookup returns CDR1 NNHDY and CDR2 SYVADS. This CDR3 contains 14 residues. Trimming stripped 4 bases from V and 0 bases from J, with 7 bases between. Incomplete CDR3 DNA: TGTGCCAGCAGTCTCAGGATTTCCAACGAA. It yields the protein CASSLRISNE. The full CDR3 sequence reads CASSLRISNERLFF.

A note on this clone: The genes are named according to mouse. The read falls 4 residues short of the CDR3 end, and the missing part is taken from the germline J gene. The chain uses TRBV13-3 and TRBJ2-1; 8 positions match TRBD2. Germline V gives CDR1 NNHDY, CDR2 SYVADS. There are 14 residues in the CDR3. The chain's CDR3 is CASSDPLGGAEQFF. The sequenced part of the CDR3 DNA is TGTGCCAGCAGTGATCCCCTGGGGGGAGCT.

On this clone itself: Each gene name is a mouse one. The CDR3 reads CASSLEGGANTEVFF. The DNA read from the CDR3 is TGTGCAAGCAGCTTAGAAGGGGGTGCAAACACA. V gene TRBV16 combines with J gene TRBJ1-1; possible D gene TRBD1, 6 bases. The CDR3 end is not reached by the read, which stops 4 residues before it; the germline J gene fills it in. There are 15 residues in the CDR3. Trimming stripped 0 bases from V and 0 bases from J, with 8 bases between. Germline values: CDR1 SGHSA, CDR2 FRNQAP.

There are a few counts of this clone. Each gene name is a mouse one. Read coverage stops 4 residues before the CDR3 terminus; the germline J gene supplies the remainder. The V gene is TRBV17, the J gene TRBJ2-7; no reliable D call. The CDR3 runs 12 residues. Per the germline V gene, CDR1 is MNHDT and CDR2 is YYDKIL. The CDR3 loop is CASSRDFDEQYF. The covered CDR3 bases are TGTGCTAGCAGTAGAGATTTTGAT.

A word on this clone: Gene names refer to mouse genes. CDR3 region: CAWSLNWGGAETLYF. The part of the CDR3 DNA that was read is TGTGCCTGGAGCCTTAACTGGGGGGGCGCAGAA. The rearrangement joins TRBV31 to TRBJ2-3; 11 nucleotides agree with TRBD2. The read terminates 4 residues ahead of where the CDR3 ends, so the germline J gene completes it. From germline, CDR1 is GKSSPN and CDR2 SITVG. The V and J ends lost 3 bases and 3 bases, in that order; junction bases with no gene match: 5. The CDR3 spans 15 residues.